Shown below are 8 T cell receptor beta chains from a single sample sequenced in a study of regulatory T cells in long-lasting Graves disease. The authors built TCR beta libraries using iRepertoire HTBI primers and Arm-PCR of CDR3 regions. TCRdb re-called the multiplex PCR reads with MiXCR, one entry per CDR3 protein. In the table there are about 220,000 distinct CDR3 sequences, approximately 18% of which are singletons. The time point: newly diagnosed GD, antithyroid drugs for less than 3 months. Scientists built the TCR library using RNA that was extracted from PBMCs. These data also featured in a second study, about T cells in Graves' hyperthyroidism and ophthalmopathy.

Source: peripheral blood mononuclear cells (PBMCs), taken at new diagnosis, from a patient treated with antithyroid drugs. These receptors all stem from a woman aged 25-40 years with Graves disease.

In its sample, this clonotype was seen many times. This chain connects TRBV19 to TRBJ1-1, with 8 bases identical to TRBD1. The CDR3 is made up of 14 amino acids. With V trimmed by 3 bases and J by 6 bases, 6 bases remained unmatched. Germline CDR1 LNHDA, CDR2 SQIVND (reference sequence). The CDR3 loop reads CASSIPSRGPEAFF. Written as DNA, the CDR3 is TGTGCCAGTAGTATCCCCAGCAGGGGGCCTGAAGCTTTCTTT.

With respect to this clonotype: A single base separates this from a much larger clone, so it may be a read error. This CDR3 reads CSAVAVQETQHF. The CDR3 region has the DNA TGCAGTGCTGTAGCGGTCCAAGAGACCCAGCACTTC. This chain connects TRBV20-1 to TRBJ2-5, with D perhaps TRBD2 (6 bases). CDR3 length: 12 residues. Germline CDR1 DFQATT, CDR2 SNEGSKA (reference sequence).

The chain has TRBV3-1 and TRBJ1-2; D is perhaps TRBD1 (5 bases). Per germline, CDR1 LGHDT and CDR2 YNNKEL (reference sequence). The germline V and J ends were trimmed by 1 base and 4 bases, with 10 bases remaining between them. This CDR3 contains 14 residues. The CDR3 is CASSQGPGGYGYTF. For the CDR3, the DNA is TGTGCCAGCAGCCAAGGACCTGGGGGCTATGGCTACACCTTC. Looking up the rest from reference TRBV3-1 and TRBJ1-2 gives the full variable domain: DTAVSQTPKYLVTQMGNDKSIKCEQNLGHDTMYWYKQDSKKFLKIMFSYNNKELIINETVPNRFSPKSPDKAHLNLHINSLELGDSAVYFCASSQGPGGYGYTFGSGTRLTVV.

The table lists this clonotype with many counts. Here the CDR3 reads CATSRDQGTPYEQYF. DNA for the CDR3: TGTGCCACCAGCAGAGATCAGGGTACCCCTTACGAGCAGTACTTC. This sequence joins TRBV15 and TRBJ2-7; possibly TRBD1 for D (5 bases). The CDR3 runs to 15 residues. V lost 0 bases and J lost 4, with 13 bases in between. Germline V gene data show CDR1 as LNHNV and CDR2 as YYDKDF (reference sequence).

The table lists this clonotype with many counts. This CDR3 is CASSQDRLGRGEGYTF. The CDR3 region has the DNA TGTGCCAGCAGCCAAGATCGACTAGGACGGGGGGAAGGCTACACCTTC. The chain combines TRBV14 with TRBJ1-2; weak D call: TRBD1 (5 bases). The germline V gene encodes CDR1 SGHDN and CDR2 FVKESK. The CDR3 totals 16 residues. V shed 0 bases and J shed 8 bases, with 19 bases lying between them.

This clonotype came up many times. The chain employs TRBV6-1 and TRBJ1-3, with a weak D call TRBD1 (5 bases). This CDR3 region has 15 residues. In germline, CDR1 is MNHNS, CDR2 SASEGT. V was shortened by 7 bases and J by 0 bases, with 13 bases between the two germline ends. CDR3 in DNA: TGTGCCAGCACCTGGGACGGCAGCTCTGGAAACACCATATATTTT. This translates into CASTWDGSSGNTIYF.

This chain uses TRBV28 with TRBJ2-3; D unclear. There are 13 residues in the CDR3. V was cut by 7 bases and J by 2 bases, with 10 bases left in between. Germline lookup yields CDR1 MDHEN and CDR2 SYDVKM. CDR3 nucleotide sequence: TGTGCCAGCACCGAGGTAGTCACAGATACGCAGTATTTT. Residues: CASTEVVTDTQYF.

In this sample, this clonotype turned up many times. This chain connects TRBV20-1 to TRBJ1-2; 7 bases fit TRBD1. The junction had 6 bases not matched to a gene; V was cut back by 5 bases and J by 3 bases. CDR3 length: 13 residues. The V gene's germline CDR1 is DFQATT and CDR2 SNEGSKA (reference sequence). The CDR3 nucleotides are TGCAGTGCTGATGACAGGGCCCACTATGGCTACACCTTC. Amino acid sequence: CSADDRAHYGYTF.